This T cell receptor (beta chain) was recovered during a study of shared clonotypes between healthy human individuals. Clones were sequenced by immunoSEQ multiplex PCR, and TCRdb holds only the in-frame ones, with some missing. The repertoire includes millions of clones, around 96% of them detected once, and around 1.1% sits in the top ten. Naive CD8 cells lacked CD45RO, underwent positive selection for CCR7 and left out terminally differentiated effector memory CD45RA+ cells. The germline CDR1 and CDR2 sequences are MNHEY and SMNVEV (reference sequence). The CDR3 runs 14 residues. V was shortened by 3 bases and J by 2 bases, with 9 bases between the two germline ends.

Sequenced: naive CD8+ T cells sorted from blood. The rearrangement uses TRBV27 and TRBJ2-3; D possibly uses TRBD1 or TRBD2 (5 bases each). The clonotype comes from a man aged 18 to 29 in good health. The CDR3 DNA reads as TGTGCCAGCAGTTTTTGGGGGATCACAGATACGCAGTATTTT. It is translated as CASSFWGITDTQYF.